The TCR beta chain under discussion was sequenced for a study of shared clonotypes between healthy human individuals. About the research overall: Per-donor plates numbered three CD4 naive, three CD4 memory, two CD8 naive and one CD8 memory. The study's findings and limits: Generally, estimated richness proved larger in naive subsets than it did in memory subsets.

About this clone: The antigen remains unidentified. The sample holds other DNA sequences that translate to the same CDR3.

CDR1 is SGHRS, CDR2 YFSETQ, per germline. The CDR3 consists of 13 residues. Trimming removed 0 bases from V and 4 bases from J, with 5 bases in between. Repertoires were generated with immunoSEQ multiplex PCR, while TCRdb's copy carries only in-frame clones and drops some. The sample shows some 800,000 clones, over 90% of them seen only once. The naive CD8 fraction comprised CD45RO-negative cells positively selected for CCR7 and excluded terminally differentiated effector memory CD45RA+ cells. V gene TRBV5-1 combines with J gene TRBJ2-1; D uncertain. Sequenced: naive CD8+ T cells sorted from blood. The TCR comes from a man younger than 40 in good health. CDR3 sequence reads: CASSLDRYNEQFF. The CDR3 DNA is TGCGCCAGCAGCTTGGACAGATACAATGAGCAGTTCTTC.